This paragraph reports one T cell receptor (beta chain). CDR1 and CDR2 from the germline V gene are SEHNR and FQNEAQ (reference sequence). This CDR3 spans 16 amino acids. V was pared by 0 bases and J by 2 bases, with 13 bases between. The data originate from a study of blood T cell repertoires in COVID-19. Looking at the study overall: Specimens from acute and convalescent COVID-19 originated in the United States, Italy and Spain. The cDNA or gDNA used as material had been derived from T cells, B-cell-depleted T cells, or PBMCs.

Produced via immunoSEQ multiplex PCR; TCRdb's table is partial and in-frame only. Among some 400,000 clones listed, roughly nine tenths were seen once. The study drew participants aged roughly 18 to 95 years from about two dozen US areas. Sequenced input: PBMCs or T cells enriched from blood (not recorded which). The chain recombines TRBV7-9 with TRBJ1-2; no reliable D call. The clonotype was recovered from a woman in her 40s who had been exposed to COVID-19. CDR3 coding DNA: TGTGCCAGCAGCTTAGCTGTGACTTTAGAAAACTATGGCTACACCTTC. It translates to CASSLAVTLENYGYTF.